The TCR beta chain described here comes from a study of cytomegalovirus exposure and HLA in healthy donors. Findings and limits, study-wide: Follow-up analysis later connected one missense variant in DCLRE1C with trimming of TCR beta V- and J-genes. Across donors, sequencing depth was assumed by presence/absence analyses to be roughly uniform. The authors confirmed in vitro that a few CMV-associated chains were specific for CMV antigens.

Germline trimming cut 4 bases from V and 3 bases from J; bases unmatched to any gene: 7. The CDR3 length is 15 residues. Germline V CDR1 and CDR2: SGHNT, YYREEE (reference sequence). For this clone: Its antigen remains unknown.

Though probably carrying unrecorded immune exposures, donors were nominally healthy at sampling. 60 Vbeta and 13 Jbeta primers were used in PCR. The table came from immunoSEQ multiplex PCR; TCRdb's copy has only in-frame clones and leaves some out. The table includes 150,000 to 200,000 clones, about three quarters detected once. Input material: PBMCs. This receptor was taken from a middle-aged woman in good health and CMV-seropositive. The J gene is TRBJ2-3, the V gene TRBV5-4; 8 bases agree with TRBD2. CDR3 sequence: CASSPGGVGTDTQYF. The CDR3 DNA is TGTGCCAGCAGCCCGGGGGGGGTAGGAACAGATACGCAGTATTTT.